Detailed here is one TCR beta chain. Its antigen is still unknown. The record originates from a study of PD-1 blockade in mismatch repair-deficient tumors. Study-wide background: All were previously treated, progressing patients with 11 to 13 mismatch repair-deficient cancer types. Study findings and constraints: After pembrolizumab, tumor-resident clones rose rapidly, then generally contracted before radiologic responses.

Only in-frame clones appear in the TCRdb table, and some are missing; sequencing was by immunoSEQ multiplex PCR. The table records more than 85,000 clones, 82% of them present only once. J was trimmed by 1 base and V by 7 bases; bases with no gene match: 3. The V gene's germline CDR1 is SQVTM and CDR2 ANQGSEA. The CDR3 length is 12 residues. This chain joins TRBV29-1 and TRBJ1-1, with 7 bases fitting TRBD1. Here the sequenced sample was peripheral blood, taken about eight months after starting pembrolizumab. The clonotype originates from an adult with mismatch repair-deficient cancer. In nucleotides, the CDR3 is TGCAGCGCGGGACAGAGGAACACTGAAGCTTTCTTT. Protein: CSAGQRNTEAFF. The full variable domain, rest sourced from reference TRBV29-1 and TRBJ1-1, is SAVISQKPSRDICQRGTSLTIQCQVDSQVTMMFWYRQQPGQSLTLIATANQGSEATYESGFVIDKFPISRPNLTFSTLTVSNMSPEDSSIYLCSAGQRNTEAFFGQGTRLTVV.